Sequencing of this T cell receptor beta chain was carried out in a study of cytomegalovirus exposure and HLA in healthy donors. Looked up from germline, CDR1 is SNHLY and CDR2 is FYNNEI. With 6 bases clipped from V and 3 bases from J, the junction kept 13 bases outside the gene matches. CDR3 length equals 16 residues. The PCR had 60 Vbeta and 13 Jbeta primers. Source study methods: Unique TCR beta chains numbered approximately 80 million in a later analysis, with roughly 11 million shared. Here immunoSEQ multiplex PCR was the method, and the copy in TCRdb shows in-frame clones only, minus some. For V, J and clone size, that table is used; D and trimming come from the DNA. The repertoire holds about 160,000 clones, with around 80% as singletons.

V and J are TRBV2 and TRBJ2-7; 8 bases align to TRBD2. The sample comprised PBMCs. The clonotype originates from a female donor in good health and CMV-seronegative. This CDR3 reads CASSPGGAGGRYEQYF. The CDR3 bases are TGTGCCAGCAGCCCAGGAGGCGCGGGAGGCCGCTACGAGCAGTACTTC.